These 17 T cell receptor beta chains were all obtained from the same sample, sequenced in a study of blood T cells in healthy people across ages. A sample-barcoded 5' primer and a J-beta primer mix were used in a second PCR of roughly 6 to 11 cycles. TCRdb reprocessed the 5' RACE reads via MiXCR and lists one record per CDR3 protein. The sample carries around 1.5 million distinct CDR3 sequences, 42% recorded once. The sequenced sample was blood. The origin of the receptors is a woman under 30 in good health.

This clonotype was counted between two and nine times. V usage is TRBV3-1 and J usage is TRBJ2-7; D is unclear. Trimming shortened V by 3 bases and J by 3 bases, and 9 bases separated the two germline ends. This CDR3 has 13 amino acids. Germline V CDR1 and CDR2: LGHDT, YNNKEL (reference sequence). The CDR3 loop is CASSHFSSYEQYF. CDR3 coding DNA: TGTGCCAGCAGCCATTTCAGCAGCTACGAGCAGTACTTC.

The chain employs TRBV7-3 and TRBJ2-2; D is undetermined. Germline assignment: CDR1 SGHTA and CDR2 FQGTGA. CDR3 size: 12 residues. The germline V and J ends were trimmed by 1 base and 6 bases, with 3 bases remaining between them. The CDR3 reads CASSLISGELFF. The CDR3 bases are TGTGCCAGCAGCTTAATATCCGGGGAGCTGTTTTTT. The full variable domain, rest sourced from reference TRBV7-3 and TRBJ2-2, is GAGVSQTPSNKVTEKGKYVELRCDPISGHTALYWYRQSLGQGPEFLIYFQGTGAADDSGLPNDRFFAVRPEGSVSTLKIQRTERGDSAVYLCASSLISGELFFGEGSRLTVL.

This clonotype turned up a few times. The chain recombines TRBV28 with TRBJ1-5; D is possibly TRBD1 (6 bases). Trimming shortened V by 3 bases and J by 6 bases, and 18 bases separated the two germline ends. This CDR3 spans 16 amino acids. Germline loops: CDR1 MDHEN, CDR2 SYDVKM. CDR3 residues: CASSLMGHIYGQPQHF. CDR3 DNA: TGTGCCAGCAGTTTGATGGGACACATCTACGGTCAGCCCCAGCATTTT. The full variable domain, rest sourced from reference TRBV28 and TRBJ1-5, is DVKVTQSSRYLVKRTGEKVFLECVQDMDHENMFWYRQDPGLGLRLIYFSYDVKMKEKGDIPEGYSVSREKKERFSLILESASTNQTSMYLCASSLMGHIYGQPQHFGDGTRLSIL.

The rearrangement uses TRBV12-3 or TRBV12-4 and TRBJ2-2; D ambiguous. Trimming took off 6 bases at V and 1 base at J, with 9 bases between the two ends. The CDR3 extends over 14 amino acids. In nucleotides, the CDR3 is TGTGCCAGCAGCCAACACGGGAACACCGGGGAGCTGTTTTTT. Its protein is CASSQHGNTGELFF.

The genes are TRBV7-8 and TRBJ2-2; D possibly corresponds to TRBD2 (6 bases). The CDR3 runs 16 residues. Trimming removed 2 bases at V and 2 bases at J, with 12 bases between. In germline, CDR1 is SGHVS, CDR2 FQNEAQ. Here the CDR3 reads CASSLRTSQNTGELFF. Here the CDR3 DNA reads TGTGCCAGCAGCTTACGTACTAGCCAAAACACCGGGGAGCTGTTTTTT.

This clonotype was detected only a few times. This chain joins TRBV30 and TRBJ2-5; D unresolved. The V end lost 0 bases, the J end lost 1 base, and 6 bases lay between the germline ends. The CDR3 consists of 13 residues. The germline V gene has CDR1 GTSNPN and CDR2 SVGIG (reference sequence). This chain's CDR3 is CAWSVRTQETQYF. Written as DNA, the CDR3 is TGTGCCTGGAGTGTACGGACCCAAGAGACCCAGTACTTC.

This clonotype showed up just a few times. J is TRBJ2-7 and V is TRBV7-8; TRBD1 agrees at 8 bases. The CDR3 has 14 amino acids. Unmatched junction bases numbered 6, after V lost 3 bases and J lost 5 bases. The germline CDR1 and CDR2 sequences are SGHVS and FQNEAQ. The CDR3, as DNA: TGTGCCAGCAGCTTTCAGGGGGCGCTCGACGAGCAGTACTTC. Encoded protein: CASSFQGALDEQYF.

CDR3 nucleotides: TGTGCCAGCAGTTTATCGGGGGGACTAGCGGGGGGAGGGGGAGATACGCAGTATTTT. Its translation: CASSLSGGLAGGGGDTQYF. J is TRBJ2-3 and V is TRBV12-3 or TRBV12-4; 15 positions match TRBD2. The length of the CDR3 is 19 residues. V gave up 2 bases and J gave up 5 bases; unmatched junction bases: 11.

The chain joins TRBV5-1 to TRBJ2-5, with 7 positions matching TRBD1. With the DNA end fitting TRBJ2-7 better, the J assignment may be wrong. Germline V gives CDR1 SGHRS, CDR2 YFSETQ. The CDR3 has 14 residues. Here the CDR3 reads CASSLDRERDEQYF. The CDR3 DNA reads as TGCGCCAGCAGCTTAGACAGGGAACGGGACGAGCAGTACTTC.

CDR3 in amino acids: CASAVSVGKTEAFF. The CDR3 DNA is TGTGCCAGTGCGGTTTCGGTGGGGAAGACTGAAGCTTTCTTT. J is TRBJ1-1 and V is TRBV25-1; D gene unclear. The germline CDR1 and CDR2 sequences are MGHDK and SYGVNS. Trimming took off 9 bases at V and 5 bases at J, with 19 bases between the two ends. CDR3 length equals 14 residues.

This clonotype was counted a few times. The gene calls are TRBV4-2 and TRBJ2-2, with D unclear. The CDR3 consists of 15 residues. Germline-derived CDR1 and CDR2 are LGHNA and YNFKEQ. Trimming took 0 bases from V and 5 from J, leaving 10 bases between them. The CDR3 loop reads CASSQDQWATGELFF. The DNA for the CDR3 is TGTGCCAGCAGCCAAGATCAGTGGGCAACCGGGGAGCTGTTTTTT.

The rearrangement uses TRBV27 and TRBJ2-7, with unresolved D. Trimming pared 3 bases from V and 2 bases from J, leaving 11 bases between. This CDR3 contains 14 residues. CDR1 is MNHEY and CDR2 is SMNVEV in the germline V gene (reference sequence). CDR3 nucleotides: TGTGCCAGCAGTTTTTCACCCGATGCCTACGAGCAGTACTTC. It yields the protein CASSFSPDAYEQYF.

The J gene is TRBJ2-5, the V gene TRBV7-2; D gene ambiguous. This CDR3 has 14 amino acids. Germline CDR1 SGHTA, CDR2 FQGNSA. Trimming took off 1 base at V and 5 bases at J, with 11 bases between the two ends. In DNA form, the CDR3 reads TGTGCCAGCAGCTTAGATGCAGCGACGGAGACCCAGTACTTC. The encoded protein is CASSLDAATETQYF.

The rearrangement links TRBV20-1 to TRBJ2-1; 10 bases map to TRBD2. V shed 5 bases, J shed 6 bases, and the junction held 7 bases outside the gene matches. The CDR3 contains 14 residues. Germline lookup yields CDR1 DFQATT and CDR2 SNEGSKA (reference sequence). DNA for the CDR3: TGCAGTGCTTGTGGACTAGCGGATCTCAATGAGCAGTTCTTC. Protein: CSACGLADLNEQFF.

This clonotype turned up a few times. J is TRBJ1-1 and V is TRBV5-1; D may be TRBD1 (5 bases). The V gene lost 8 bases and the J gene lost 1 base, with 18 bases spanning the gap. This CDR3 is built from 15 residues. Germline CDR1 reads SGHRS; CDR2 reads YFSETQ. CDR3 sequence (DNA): TGCGCCAGTCGTCGGGGGGGTGAGAAGAACACTGAAGCTTTCTTT. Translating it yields CASRRGGEKNTEAFF.

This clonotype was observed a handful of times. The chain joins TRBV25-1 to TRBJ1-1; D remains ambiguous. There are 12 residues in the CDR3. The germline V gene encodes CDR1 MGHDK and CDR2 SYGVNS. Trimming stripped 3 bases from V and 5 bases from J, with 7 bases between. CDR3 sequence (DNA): TGTGCCAGCAGTGAGGTCTCGACTGAAGCTTTCTTT. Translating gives CASSEVSTEAFF.

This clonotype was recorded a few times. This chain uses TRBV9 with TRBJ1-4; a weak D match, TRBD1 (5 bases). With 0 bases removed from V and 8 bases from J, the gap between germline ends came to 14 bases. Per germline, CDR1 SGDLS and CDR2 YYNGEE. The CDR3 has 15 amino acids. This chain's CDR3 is CASSVAVGQREKLFF. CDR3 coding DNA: TGTGCCAGCAGCGTAGCAGTGGGGCAACGCGAAAAACTGTTTTTT.